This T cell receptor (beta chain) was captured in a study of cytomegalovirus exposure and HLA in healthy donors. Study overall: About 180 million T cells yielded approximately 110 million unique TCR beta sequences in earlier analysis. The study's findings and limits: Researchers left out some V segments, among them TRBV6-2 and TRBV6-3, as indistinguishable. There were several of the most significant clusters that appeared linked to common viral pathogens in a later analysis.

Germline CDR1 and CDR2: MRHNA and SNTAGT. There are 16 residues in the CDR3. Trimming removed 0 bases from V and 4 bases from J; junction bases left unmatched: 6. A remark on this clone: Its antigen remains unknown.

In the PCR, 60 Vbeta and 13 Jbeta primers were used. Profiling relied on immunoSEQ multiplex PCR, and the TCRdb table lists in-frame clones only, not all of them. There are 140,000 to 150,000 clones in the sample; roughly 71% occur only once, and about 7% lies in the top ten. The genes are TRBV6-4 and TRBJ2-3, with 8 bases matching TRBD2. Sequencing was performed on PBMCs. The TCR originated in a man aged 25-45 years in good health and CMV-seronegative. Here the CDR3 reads CASSDSKTSASDTQYF. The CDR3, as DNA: TGTGCCAGCAGTGACTCTAAGACTAGCGCTTCAGATACGCAGTATTTT.